This T cell receptor beta chain was documented in a study of T cells after yellow fever vaccination. Background on the study: Preparation of fractions with low cell numbers was performed using SMART-Seq v4 Ultra Low Input.

The study made its TCR cDNA through 5'RACE template switching. That step introduced a universal primer site along with UMIs. TCRdb recomputed calls from the 5' RACE reads with MiXCR, one row per CDR3 protein. The repertoire has 500,000 to 650,000 distinct CDR3 sequences, about 12% of them found once; the top ten carry around 14%. This clonotype turned up a few times. The target antigen is unknown. General observations from the study: Booster sampling recovered most clones from primary vaccination (approximately 97% CD4, roughly 86% CD8). Peaking faster, on day 5 versus 15, the secondary response was nonetheless weaker.

The sample consisted of PBMCs, taken on the day of the yellow fever booster vaccination. This TCR was recovered from a man younger than 40 who received the YFV17D yellow fever vaccine.

The CDR3 here is CASFGASGNIQYF. CDR3 nucleotides: TGTGCCAGTTTCGGGGCGTCGGGGAACATTCAGTACTTC. V is TRBV19 and J is TRBJ2-4, with D possibly being TRBD1 or TRBD2 (5 bases each). Per germline, CDR1 LNHDA and CDR2 SQIVND (reference sequence). The CDR3 has 13 residues. With 8 bases removed from V and 7 bases from J, the gap between germline ends came to 15 bases.